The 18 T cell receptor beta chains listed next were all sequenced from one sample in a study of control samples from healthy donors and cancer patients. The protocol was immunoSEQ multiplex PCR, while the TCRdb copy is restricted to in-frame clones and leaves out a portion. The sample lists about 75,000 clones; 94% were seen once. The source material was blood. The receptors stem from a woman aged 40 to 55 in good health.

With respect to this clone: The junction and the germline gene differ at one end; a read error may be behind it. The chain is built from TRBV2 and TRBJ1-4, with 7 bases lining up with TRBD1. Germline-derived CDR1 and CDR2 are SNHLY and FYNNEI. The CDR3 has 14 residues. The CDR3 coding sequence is TGTGCCAGCAGTCTTAAGACCGGACAGGACCTCCCTACCTTT. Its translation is CASSLKTGQDLPTF.

Here the CDR3 DNA reads TGTGCCTGGAGCGCGGGGGAAGCTTTCTTT. Amino acid sequence: CAWSAGEAFF. V is TRBV30 and J is TRBJ1-1, with unresolved D. The CDR3 totals 10 residues. Trimming removed 3 bases from V and 8 bases from J, with 7 bases in between. Looked up from germline, CDR1 is GTSNPN and CDR2 is SVGIG (reference sequence). Looking up the rest from reference TRBV30 and TRBJ1-1 gives the full variable domain: SQTIHQWPATLVQPVGSPLSLECTVEGTSNPNLYWYRQAAGRGLQLLFYSVGIGQISSEVPQNLSASRPQDRQFILSSKKLLLSDSGFYLCAWSAGEAFFGQGTRLTVV.

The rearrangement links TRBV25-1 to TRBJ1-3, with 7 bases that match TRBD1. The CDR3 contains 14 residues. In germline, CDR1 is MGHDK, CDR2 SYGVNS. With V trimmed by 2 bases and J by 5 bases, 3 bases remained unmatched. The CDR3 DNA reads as TGTGCCAGCAGTGAAGACAGGGACCGAAACACCATATATTTT. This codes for CASSEDRDRNTIYF.

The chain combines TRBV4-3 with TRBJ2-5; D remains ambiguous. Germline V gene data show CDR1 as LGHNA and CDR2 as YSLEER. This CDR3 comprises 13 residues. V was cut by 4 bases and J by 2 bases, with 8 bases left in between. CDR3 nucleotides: TGCGCCAGCAGCCGGCAGCTACAAGAGACCCAGTACTTC. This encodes CASSRQLQETQYF.

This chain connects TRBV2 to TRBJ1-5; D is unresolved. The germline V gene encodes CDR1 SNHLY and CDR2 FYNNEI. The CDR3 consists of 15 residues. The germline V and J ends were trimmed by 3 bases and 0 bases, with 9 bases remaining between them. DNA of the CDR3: TGTGCCAGCAGTGAGACTCAAAATAGCAATCAGCCCCAGCATTTT. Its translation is CASSETQNSNQPQHF.

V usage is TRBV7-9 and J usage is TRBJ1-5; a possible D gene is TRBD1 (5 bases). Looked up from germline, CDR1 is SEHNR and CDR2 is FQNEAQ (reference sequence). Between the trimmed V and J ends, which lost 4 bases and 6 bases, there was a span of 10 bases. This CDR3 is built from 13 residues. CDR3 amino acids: CASSSGAGQPQHF. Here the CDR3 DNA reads TGTGCCAGCAGCTCCGGGGCTGGTCAGCCCCAGCATTTT.

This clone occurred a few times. The CDR3 coding sequence is TGTGCCATCAGTGAGTGGAAGACAAACCCCACAACTAATGAAAAACTGTTTTTT. It specifies CAISEWKTNPTTNEKLFF. The rearrangement links TRBV10-3 to TRBJ1-4; D not resolved. Germline V CDR1 and CDR2: ENHRY, SYGVKD. Trimming removed 1 base from V and 0 bases from J, with 15 bases in between. This CDR3 comprises 18 residues.

CDR3 loop: CASSSYTDTQYF. The DNA for the CDR3 is TGTGCCAGCAGCTCATACACAGATACGCAGTATTTT. This rearrangement joins TRBV7-3 to TRBJ2-3; no reliable D call. The CDR3 contains 12 residues. V dropped 4 bases and J dropped 2 bases, with 4 bases sitting between them. The germline V gene encodes CDR1 SGHTA and CDR2 FQGTGA.

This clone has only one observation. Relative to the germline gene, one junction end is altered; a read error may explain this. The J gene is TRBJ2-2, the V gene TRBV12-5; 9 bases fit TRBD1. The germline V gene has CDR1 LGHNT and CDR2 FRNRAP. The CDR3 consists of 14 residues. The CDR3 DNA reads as TGTGCTAGTGGTTTGGGACAGGGGGGCGGGCAGCTGTTTTTT. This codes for CASGLGQGGGQLFF.

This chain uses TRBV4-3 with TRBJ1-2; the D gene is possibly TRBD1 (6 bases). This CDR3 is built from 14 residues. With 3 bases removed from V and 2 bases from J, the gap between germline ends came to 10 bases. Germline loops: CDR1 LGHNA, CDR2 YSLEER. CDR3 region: CASSHQDSNYGYTF. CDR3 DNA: TGCGCCAGCAGCCACCAGGACAGCAACTATGGCTACACCTTC.

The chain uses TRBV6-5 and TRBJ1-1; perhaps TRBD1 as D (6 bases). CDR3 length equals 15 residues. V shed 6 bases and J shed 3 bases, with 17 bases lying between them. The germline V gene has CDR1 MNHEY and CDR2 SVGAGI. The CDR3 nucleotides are TGTGCCAGCAGAGGCAGGGGATCCGGAGACACTGAAGCTTTCTTT. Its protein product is CASRGRGSGDTEAFF.

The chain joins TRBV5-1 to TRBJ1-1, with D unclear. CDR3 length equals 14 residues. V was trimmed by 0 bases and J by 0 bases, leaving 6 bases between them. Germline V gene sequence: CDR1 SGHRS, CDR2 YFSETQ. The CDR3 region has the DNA TGCGCCAGCAGCTTGGCTCCGGTGAACACTGAAGCTTTCTTT. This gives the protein CASSLAPVNTEAFF.

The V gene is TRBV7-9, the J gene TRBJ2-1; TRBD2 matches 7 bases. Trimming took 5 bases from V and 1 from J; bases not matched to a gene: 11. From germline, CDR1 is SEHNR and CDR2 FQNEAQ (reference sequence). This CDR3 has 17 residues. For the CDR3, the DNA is TGTGCCAGCAGCCAACCCAGTAGCGGGCGGTCCTACAATGAGCAGTTCTTC. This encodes CASSQPSSGRSYNEQFF.

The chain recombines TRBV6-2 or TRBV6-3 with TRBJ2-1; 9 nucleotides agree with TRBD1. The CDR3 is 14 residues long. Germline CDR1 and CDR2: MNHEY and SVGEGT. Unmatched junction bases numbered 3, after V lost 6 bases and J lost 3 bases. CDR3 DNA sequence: TGTGCCAGCAGCCCGGGACAGGGCTACAATGAGCAGTTCTTC. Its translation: CASSPGQGYNEQFF.

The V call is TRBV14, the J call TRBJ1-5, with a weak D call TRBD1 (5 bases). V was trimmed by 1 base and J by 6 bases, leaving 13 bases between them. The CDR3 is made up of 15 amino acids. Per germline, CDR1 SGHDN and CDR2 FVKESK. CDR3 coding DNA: TGTGCCAGCAGCCAAGCCCCCAGGGACGGTCAGCCCCAGCATTTT. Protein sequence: CASSQAPRDGQPQHF. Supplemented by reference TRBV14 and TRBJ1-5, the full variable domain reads EAGVTQFPSHSVIEKGQTVTLRCDPISGHDNLYWYRRVMGKEIKFLLHFVKESKQDESGMPNNRFLAERTGGTYSTLKVQPAELEDSGVYFCASSQAPRDGQPQHFGDGTRLSIL.

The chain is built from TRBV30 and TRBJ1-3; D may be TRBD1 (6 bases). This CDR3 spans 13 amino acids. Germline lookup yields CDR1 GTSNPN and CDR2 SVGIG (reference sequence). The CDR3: CGRQVYSGNTIYF. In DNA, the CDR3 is TGTGGCCGACAGGTCTACTCTGGAAACACCATATATTTT.

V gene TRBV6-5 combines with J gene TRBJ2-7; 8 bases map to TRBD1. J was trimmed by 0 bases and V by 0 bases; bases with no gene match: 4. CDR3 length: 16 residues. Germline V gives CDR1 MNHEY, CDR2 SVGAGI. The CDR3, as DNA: TGTGCCAGCAGTTACTCCGGCACAGGGGGCTCCTACGAGCAGTACTTC. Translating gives CASSYSGTGGSYEQYF.

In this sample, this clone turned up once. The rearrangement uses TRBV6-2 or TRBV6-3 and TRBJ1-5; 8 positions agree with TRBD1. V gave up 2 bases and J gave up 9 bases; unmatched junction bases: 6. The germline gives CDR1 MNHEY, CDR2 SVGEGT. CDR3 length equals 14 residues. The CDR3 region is CASSYLGQAGPQHF. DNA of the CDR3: TGTGCCAGCAGTTACCTGGGACAGGCGGGGCCCCAGCATTTT.